One sample yielded the 2 T cell receptor beta chains listed below, sequenced in a study of blood T cell repertoires in COVID-19. Clones were sequenced by immunoSEQ multiplex PCR, and TCRdb holds only the in-frame ones, with some missing. Among some 500,000 clones listed, 85% to 90% were seen once. The sequenced material came from peripheral blood. The source is a woman aged 50 to 60 with COVID-19, enrolled during active disease.

This chain connects TRBV24-1 to TRBJ2-3; TRBD2 agrees at 8 bases. Looked up from germline, CDR1 is KGHDR and CDR2 is SFDVKD. V shed 6 bases, J shed 2 bases, and the junction held 3 bases outside the gene matches. There are 14 residues in the CDR3. CDR3 sequence: CATSSGGHTDTQYF. In DNA, the CDR3 is TGTGCCACCAGTTCGGGGGGGCACACAGATACGCAGTATTTT.

The J gene is TRBJ2-7, the V gene TRBV29-1; weak D call: TRBD1 (6 bases). V was cut by 2 bases and J by 6 bases, with 11 bases left in between. The CDR3 extends over 12 amino acids. Germline CDR1 SQVTM, CDR2 ANQGSEA. DNA for the CDR3: TGCAGCGTTGAACAGGGGACCCGCGAGCAGTACTTC. It translates to CSVEQGTREQYF.